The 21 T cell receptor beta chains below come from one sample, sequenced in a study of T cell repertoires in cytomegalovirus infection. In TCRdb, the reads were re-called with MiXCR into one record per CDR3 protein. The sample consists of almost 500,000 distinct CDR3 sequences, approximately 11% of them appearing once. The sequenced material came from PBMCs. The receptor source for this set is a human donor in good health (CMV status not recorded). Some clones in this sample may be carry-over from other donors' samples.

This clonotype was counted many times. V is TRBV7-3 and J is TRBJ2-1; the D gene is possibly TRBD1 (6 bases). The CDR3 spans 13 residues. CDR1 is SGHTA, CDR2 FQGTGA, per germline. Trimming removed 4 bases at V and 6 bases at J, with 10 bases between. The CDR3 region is CASSSRDINEQFF. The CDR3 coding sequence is TGTGCCAGCAGCTCCCGGGACATCAATGAGCAGTTCTTC. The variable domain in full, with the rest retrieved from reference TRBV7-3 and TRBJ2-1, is GAGVSQTPSNKVTEKGKYVELRCDPISGHTALYWYRQSLGQGPEFLIYFQGTGAADDSGLPNDRFFAVRPEGSVSTLKIQRTERGDSAVYLCASSSRDINEQFFGPGTRLTVL.

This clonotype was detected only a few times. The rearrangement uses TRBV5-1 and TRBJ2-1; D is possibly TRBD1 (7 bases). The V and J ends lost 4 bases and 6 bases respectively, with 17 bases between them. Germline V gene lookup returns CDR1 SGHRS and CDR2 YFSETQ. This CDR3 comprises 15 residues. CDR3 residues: CASSPWRGRGNEQFF. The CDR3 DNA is TGCGCCAGCAGCCCGTGGAGGGGGCGCGGCAATGAGCAGTTCTTC.

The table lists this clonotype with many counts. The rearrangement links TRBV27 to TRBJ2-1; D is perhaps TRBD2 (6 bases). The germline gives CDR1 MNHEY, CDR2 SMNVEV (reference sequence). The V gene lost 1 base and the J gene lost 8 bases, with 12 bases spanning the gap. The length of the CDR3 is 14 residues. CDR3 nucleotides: TGTGCCAGCAGTTTATGGGGGAGGTTGGATGAGCAGTTCTTC. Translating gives CASSLWGRLDEQFF.

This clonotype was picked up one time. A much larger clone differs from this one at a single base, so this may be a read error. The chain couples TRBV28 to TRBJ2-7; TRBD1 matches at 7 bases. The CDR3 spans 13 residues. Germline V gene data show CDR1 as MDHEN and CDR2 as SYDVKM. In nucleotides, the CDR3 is TGTGCCAGCACAGAAGGGGGCCGGGACGAGCACTACTTC. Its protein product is CASTEGGRDEHYF.

Here the CDR3 DNA reads TGTGCCAGCAGTTTGGTACAGGGGGAGTATGGCTACACCTTC. This codes for CASSLVQGEYGYTF. The rearrangement uses TRBV28 and TRBJ1-2, with 8 bases that match TRBD1. Germline CDR1 and CDR2: MDHEN and SYDVKM. This CDR3 is built from 14 residues. V shed 3 bases, J shed 5 bases, and the junction held 5 bases outside the gene matches.

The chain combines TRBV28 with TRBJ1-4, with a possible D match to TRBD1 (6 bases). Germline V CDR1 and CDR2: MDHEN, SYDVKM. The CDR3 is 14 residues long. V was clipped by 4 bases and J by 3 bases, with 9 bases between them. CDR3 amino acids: CASSSGQSNEKLFF. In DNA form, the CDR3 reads TGTGCCAGCAGTTCTGGACAGTCTAATGAAAAACTGTTTTTT.

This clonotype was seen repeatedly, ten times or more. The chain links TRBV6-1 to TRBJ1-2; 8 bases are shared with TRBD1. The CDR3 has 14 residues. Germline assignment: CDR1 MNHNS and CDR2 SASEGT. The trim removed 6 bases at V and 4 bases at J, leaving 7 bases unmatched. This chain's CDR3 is CASRIAGQGYGYTF. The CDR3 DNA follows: TGTGCCAGCAGAATCGCCGGACAGGGCTATGGCTACACCTTC.

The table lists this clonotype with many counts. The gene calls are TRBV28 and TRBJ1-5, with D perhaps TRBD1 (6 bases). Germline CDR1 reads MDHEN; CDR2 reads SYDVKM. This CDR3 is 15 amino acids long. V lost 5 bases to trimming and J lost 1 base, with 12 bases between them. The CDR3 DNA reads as TGTGCCAGCAGTGGCTTAGGGACAAGCAATCAGCCCCAGCATTTT. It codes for CASSGLGTSNQPQHF.

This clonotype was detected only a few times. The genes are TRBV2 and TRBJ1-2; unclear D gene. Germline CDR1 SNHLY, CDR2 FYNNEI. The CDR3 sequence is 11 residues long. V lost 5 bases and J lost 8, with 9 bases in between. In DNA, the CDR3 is TGTGCCAGCAGTTATACACGGGGCTACACCTTC. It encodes CASSYTRGYTF.

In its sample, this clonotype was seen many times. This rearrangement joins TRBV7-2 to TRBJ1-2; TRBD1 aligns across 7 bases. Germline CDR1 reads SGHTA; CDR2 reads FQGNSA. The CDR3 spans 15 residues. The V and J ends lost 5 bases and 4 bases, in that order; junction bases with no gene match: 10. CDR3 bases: TGTGCCAGCAGCCCCTCCAGGGGGATCCCCTATGGCTACACCTTC. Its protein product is CASSPSRGIPYGYTF.

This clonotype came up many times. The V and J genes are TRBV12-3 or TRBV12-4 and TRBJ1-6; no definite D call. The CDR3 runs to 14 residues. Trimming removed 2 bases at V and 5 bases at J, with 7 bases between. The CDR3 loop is CASSLRGNNSPLHF. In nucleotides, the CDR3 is TGTGCCAGCAGTTTACGAGGGAATAATTCACCCCTCCACTTT.

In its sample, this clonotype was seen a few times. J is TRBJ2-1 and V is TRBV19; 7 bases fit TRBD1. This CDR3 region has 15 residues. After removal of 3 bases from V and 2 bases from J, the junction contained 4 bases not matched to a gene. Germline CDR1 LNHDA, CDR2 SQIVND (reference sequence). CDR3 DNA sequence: TGTGCCAGTAGTATCAGGGGGACGGCCTACAATGAGCAGTTCTTC. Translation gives CASSIRGTAYNEQFF.

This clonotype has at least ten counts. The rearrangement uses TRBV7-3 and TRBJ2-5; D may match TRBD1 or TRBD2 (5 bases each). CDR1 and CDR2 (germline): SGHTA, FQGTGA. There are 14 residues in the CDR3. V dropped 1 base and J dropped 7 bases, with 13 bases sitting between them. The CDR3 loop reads CASSLIGRDGTQYF. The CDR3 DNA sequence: TGTGCCAGCAGCTTAATCGGCAGGGACGGGACCCAGTACTTC.

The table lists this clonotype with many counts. The CDR3 spells CASSYTGLRTDTQYF. The CDR3 coding sequence is TGTGCCAGCAGCTACACAGGGTTGAGGACAGATACGCAGTATTTT. The chain has TRBV7-2 and TRBJ2-3; a weak D match, TRBD1 (6 bases). Between the trimmed V and J ends, which lost 4 bases and 3 bases, there was a span of 14 bases. Germline CDR1 reads SGHTA; CDR2 reads FQGNSA. This CDR3 contains 15 residues.

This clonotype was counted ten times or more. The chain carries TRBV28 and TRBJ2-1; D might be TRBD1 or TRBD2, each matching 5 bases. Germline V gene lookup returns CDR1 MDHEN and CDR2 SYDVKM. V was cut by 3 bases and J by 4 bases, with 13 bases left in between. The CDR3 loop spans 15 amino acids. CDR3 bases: TGTGCCAGCAGTTTGGGTGGGACGGGATACAATGAGCAGTTCTTC. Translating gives CASSLGGTGYNEQFF. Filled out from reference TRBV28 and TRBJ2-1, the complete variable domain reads DVKVTQSSRYLVKRTGEKVFLECVQDMDHENMFWYRQDPGLGLRLIYFSYDVKMKEKGDIPEGYSVSREKKERFSLILESASTNQTSMYLCASSLGGTGYNEQFFGPGTRLTVL.

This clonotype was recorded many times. The CDR3 is CASSHTGQRTHMGYTF. CDR3 coding DNA: TGTGCCAGCAGCCACACTGGACAGCGAACCCACATGGGCTACACCTTC. The chain has TRBV7-9 and TRBJ1-2; TRBD1 is a possible D gene (6 bases). Trimming cost V 5 bases and J 8 bases, with 24 bases left between them. The V gene's germline CDR1 is SEHNR and CDR2 FQNEAQ (reference sequence). The CDR3 extends over 16 amino acids.

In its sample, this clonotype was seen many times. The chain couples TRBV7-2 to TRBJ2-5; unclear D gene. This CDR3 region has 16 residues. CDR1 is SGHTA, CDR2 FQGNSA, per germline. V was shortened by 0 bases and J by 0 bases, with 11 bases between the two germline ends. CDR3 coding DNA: TGTGCCAGCAGCTTAGCGGGTGCTTGGTACCAAGAGACCCAGTACTTC. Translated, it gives CASSLAGAWYQETQYF.

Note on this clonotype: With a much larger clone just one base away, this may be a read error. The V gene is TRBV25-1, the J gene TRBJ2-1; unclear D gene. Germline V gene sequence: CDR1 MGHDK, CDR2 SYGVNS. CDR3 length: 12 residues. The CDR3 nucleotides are TGTGTCAGCAGTGCGCTAGTCGATGAGCAGTTCTTC. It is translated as CVSSALVDEQFF.

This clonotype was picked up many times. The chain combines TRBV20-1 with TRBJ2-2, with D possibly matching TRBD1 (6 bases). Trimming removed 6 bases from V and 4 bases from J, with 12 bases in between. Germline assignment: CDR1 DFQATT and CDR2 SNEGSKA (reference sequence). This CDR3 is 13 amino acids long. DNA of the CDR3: TGCAGTGCCCTAGGACAGAGCACCGGGGAGCTGTTTTTT. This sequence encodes CSALGQSTGELFF.

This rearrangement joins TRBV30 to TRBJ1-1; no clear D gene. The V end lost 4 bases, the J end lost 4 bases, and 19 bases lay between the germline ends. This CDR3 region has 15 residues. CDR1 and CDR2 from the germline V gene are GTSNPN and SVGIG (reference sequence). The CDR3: CAWTSSGGWGTEAFF. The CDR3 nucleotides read TGTGCCTGGACCTCGTCCGGAGGTTGGGGCACTGAAGCTTTCTTT.

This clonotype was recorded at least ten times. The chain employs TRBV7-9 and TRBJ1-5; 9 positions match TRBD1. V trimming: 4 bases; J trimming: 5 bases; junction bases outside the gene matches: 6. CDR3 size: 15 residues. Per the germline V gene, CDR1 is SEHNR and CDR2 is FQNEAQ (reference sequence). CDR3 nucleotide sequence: TGTGCCAGCAGCTCCGGGACAGGGAATTATCAGCCCCAGCATTTT. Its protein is CASSSGTGNYQPQHF. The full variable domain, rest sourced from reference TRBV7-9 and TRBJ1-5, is DTGVSQNPRHKITKRGQNVTFRCDPISEHNRLYWYRQTLGQGPEFLTYFQNEAQLEKSRLLSDRFSAERPKGSFSTLEIQRTEQGDSAMYLCASSSGTGNYQPQHFGDGTRLSIL.